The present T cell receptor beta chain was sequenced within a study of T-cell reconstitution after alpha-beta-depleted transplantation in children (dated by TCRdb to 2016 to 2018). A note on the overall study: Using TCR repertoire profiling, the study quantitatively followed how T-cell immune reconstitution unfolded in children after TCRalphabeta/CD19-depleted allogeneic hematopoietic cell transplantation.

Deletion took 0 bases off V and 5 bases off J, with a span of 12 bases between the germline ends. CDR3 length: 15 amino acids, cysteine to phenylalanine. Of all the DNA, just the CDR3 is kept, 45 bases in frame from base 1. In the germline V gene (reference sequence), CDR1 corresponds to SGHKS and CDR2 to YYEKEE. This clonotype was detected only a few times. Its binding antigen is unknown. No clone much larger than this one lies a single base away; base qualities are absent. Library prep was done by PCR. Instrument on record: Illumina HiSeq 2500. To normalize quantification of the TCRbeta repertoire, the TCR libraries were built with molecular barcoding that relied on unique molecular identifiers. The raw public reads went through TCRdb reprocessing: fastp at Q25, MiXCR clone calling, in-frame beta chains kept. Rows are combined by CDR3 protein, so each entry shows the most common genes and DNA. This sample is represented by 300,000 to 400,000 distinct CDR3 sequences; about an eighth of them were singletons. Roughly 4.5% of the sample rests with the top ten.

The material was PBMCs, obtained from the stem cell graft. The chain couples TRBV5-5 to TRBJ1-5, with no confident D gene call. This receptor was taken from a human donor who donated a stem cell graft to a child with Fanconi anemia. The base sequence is TGTGCCAGCAGCTTGGGGGCCTTCGTGGATCAGCCCCAGCATTTT. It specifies CASSLGAFVDQPQHF.